Presented here are 30 T cell receptor beta chains from one specimen sequenced in a study. TCRdb reprocessed the RT-PCR reads via MiXCR and lists one record per CDR3 protein. This table holds about 680,000 distinct CDR3 sequences, 13% to 15% found once. What was sequenced was memory CD4+ T cells from blood. The receptors were sampled from a female donor in good health, serving as a healthy control.

This clonotype came up many times. The chain joins TRBV20-1 to TRBJ2-5; 12 bases fit TRBD2. The germline V gene has CDR1 DFQATT and CDR2 SNEGSKA (reference sequence). This CDR3 has 12 amino acids. The CDR3 bases are TGCACCGGGACTAGCGGGCGGGGGGCCCAGTACTTC. Protein sequence: CTGTSGRGAQYF.

This clonotype came up many times. CDR3 sequence reads: CASKAGGRDTGELFF. The CDR3 bases are TGCGCCAGCAAAGCGGGGGGAAGAGACACCGGGGAGCTGTTTTTT. This chain connects TRBV5-1 to TRBJ2-2, with 9 bases matching TRBD2. Germline CDR1 and CDR2: SGHRS and YFSETQ. Losses at the gene ends were 6 bases for V and 3 bases for J; bases not matched to a gene: 6. The CDR3 has 15 amino acids.

This clonotype was seen more than once but under ten times. The genes are TRBV12-3 or TRBV12-4 and TRBJ2-2; 11 bases match TRBD2. Trimming took 5 bases from V and 6 from J; bases not matched to a gene: 8. The CDR3 contains 16 residues. This chain's CDR3 is CASSALAGVGAGELFF. The CDR3 DNA is TGTGCCAGCAGTGCACTAGCGGGAGTAGGGGCCGGGGAGCTGTTTTTT.

The rearrangement links TRBV4-2 to TRBJ1-5, with TRBD1 identical over 10 bases. The germline gives CDR1 LGHNA, CDR2 YNFKEQ. With V trimmed by 3 bases and J by 7 bases, 9 bases remained unmatched. There are 16 residues in the CDR3. In DNA form, the CDR3 reads TGTGCCAGCAGCCATGACTATGGGGACAGGGGACAGCCCCAGCATTTT. The encoded protein is CASSHDYGDRGQPQHF.

This clonotype was observed a few times. The J gene is TRBJ2-3, the V gene TRBV20-1; D not certain. Trimming removed 0 bases at V and 6 bases at J, with 13 bases between. This CDR3 spans 14 amino acids. Germline lookup yields CDR1 DFQATT and CDR2 SNEGSKA (reference sequence). The CDR3 is CSAREWPIGDTQYF. The DNA for the CDR3 is TGCAGTGCTAGAGAGTGGCCTATTGGGGATACGCAGTATTTT.

The chain uses TRBV28 and TRBJ2-7; D might be TRBD1 (5 bases). Per the germline V gene, CDR1 is MDHEN and CDR2 is SYDVKM. V was pared by 7 bases and J by 2 bases, with 12 bases between. The CDR3 extends over 13 amino acids. The DNA for the CDR3 is TGTGCCAGCAACCCGGACACTGCCTACGAGCAGTACTTC. It translates to CASNPDTAYEQYF. Full variable domain (rest looked up from reference TRBV28 and TRBJ2-7): DVKVTQSSRYLVKRTGEKVFLECVQDMDHENMFWYRQDPGLGLRLIYFSYDVKMKEKGDIPEGYSVSREKKERFSLILESASTNQTSMYLCASNPDTAYEQYFGPGTRLTVT.

The genes are TRBV28 and TRBJ2-7; D ambiguous. The length of the CDR3 is 11 residues. CDR1 is MDHEN and CDR2 is SYDVKM in the germline V gene. Deletions cut 1 base from V and 6 bases from J, with 4 bases between. The CDR3 loop is CASSLFAEQYF. CDR3 nucleotide sequence: TGTGCCAGCAGTTTATTTGCCGAGCAGTACTTC.

This clonotype was picked up a small number of times. This sequence joins TRBV7-3 and TRBJ1-1; 7 bases line up with TRBD1. CDR1 and CDR2 from the germline V gene are SGHTA and FQGTGA. The V segment lost 5 bases and the J segment 3 bases; nucleotides outside the gene matches: 9. This CDR3 spans 15 amino acids. This CDR3 reads CASSANRGLDTEAFF. Here the CDR3 DNA reads TGTGCCAGCAGCGCAAACAGGGGTTTGGACACTGAAGCTTTCTTT.

This clonotype has only a few counts. The chain is built from TRBV5-1 and TRBJ2-3, with 9 positions matching TRBD2. Germline trimming cut 1 base from V and 2 bases from J; bases unmatched to any gene: 5. The CDR3 covers 16 residues. Per germline, CDR1 SGHRS and CDR2 YFSETQ. CDR3 protein: CASSLRAGGPTDTQYF. CDR3 nucleotide sequence: TGCGCCAGCAGCTTGAGAGCGGGAGGTCCCACAGATACGCAGTATTTT. Full variable domain (remainder filled in from reference TRBV5-1 and TRBJ2-3): KAGVTQTPRYLIKTRGQQVTLSCSPISGHRSVSWYQQTPGQGLQFLFEYFSETQRNKGNFPGRFSGRQFSNSRSEMNVSTLELGDSALYLCASSLRAGGPTDTQYFGPGTRLTVL.

The V gene is TRBV4-3, the J gene TRBJ2-1; D may be TRBD2 (6 bases). Trimming cost V 2 bases and J 5 bases, with 10 bases left between them. Per germline, CDR1 LGHNA and CDR2 YSLEER. The CDR3 consists of 14 residues. The CDR3 DNA is TGCGCCAGCAGCCAAACCGGGAGAGACAATGAGCAGTTCTTC. Translating it yields CASSQTGRDNEQFF.

This clonotype turned up a few times. As DNA, the CDR3 is TGTGCCAGCAGCCAAGTTTACGATCCTAGCACAGATACGCAGTATTTT. Its protein product is CASSQVYDPSTDTQYF. The V and J genes are TRBV4-2 and TRBJ2-3; D uncertain. Germline CDR1 LGHNA, CDR2 YNFKEQ. CDR3 length: 16 residues. Trimming shortened V by 1 base and J by 0 bases, and 11 bases separated the two germline ends.

This clonotype was recorded a few times. The V gene is TRBV5-6, the J gene TRBJ2-7; 7 bases agree with TRBD1. This CDR3 contains 14 residues. Germline assignment: CDR1 SGHDT and CDR2 YYEEEE. The V and J ends lost 2 bases and 1 base, in that order; junction bases with no gene match: 3. CDR3 loop: CASSLQGLSYEQYF. CDR3 in DNA: TGTGCCAGCAGCTTACAGGGGTTGTCCTACGAGCAGTACTTC.

The chain carries TRBV5-1 and TRBJ2-5; D gene ambiguous. This CDR3 has 18 amino acids. Germline CDR1 and CDR2: SGHRS and YFSETQ. Deletions cut 4 bases from V and 1 base from J, with 23 bases between. The CDR3 loop is CASSLEPAGMWGQETQYF. For the CDR3, the DNA is TGCGCCAGCAGCCTGGAACCCGCTGGGATGTGGGGCCAAGAGACCCAGTACTTC.

The table lists this clonotype with a few counts. The rearrangement joins TRBV28 to TRBJ2-7; 8 bases match TRBD2. V lost 3 bases to trimming and J lost 9 bases; unmatched junction nucleotides: 4. CDR3 length: 12 residues. From germline, CDR1 is MDHEN and CDR2 SYDVKM. The CDR3 coding sequence is TGTGCCAGCAGTTTGTCGGGAGGGCGGCAGTACTTC. Protein sequence: CASSLSGGRQYF.

This clonotype was seen only a few times. V is TRBV7-9 and J is TRBJ2-5; D uncertain. The CDR3 length is 11 residues. V lost 3 bases and J 5 bases, leaving 4 bases between the germline ends. CDR1 and CDR2 (germline): SEHNR, FQNEAQ (reference sequence). CDR3 amino acids: CASSFPETQYF. The CDR3 DNA is TGTGCCAGCAGCTTTCCCGAGACCCAGTACTTC.

The chain is built from TRBV6-5 and TRBJ1-5; D uncertain. The CDR3 has 15 residues. The germline gives CDR1 MNHEY, CDR2 SVGAGI. V lost 5 bases and J 0 bases, leaving 11 bases between the germline ends. CDR3 protein: CASSPTEYSNQPQHF. CDR3 nucleotides: TGTGCCAGCAGTCCGACGGAATATAGCAATCAGCCCCAGCATTTT.

This clonotype was counted at least ten times. The J gene is TRBJ1-5, the V gene TRBV7-2; no clear D. The germline V gene has CDR1 SGHTA and CDR2 FQGNSA. The CDR3 contains 15 residues. V was clipped by 3 bases and J by 6 bases, with 15 bases between them. The CDR3 sequence is CASSFGTREAQPQHF. CDR3 coding DNA: TGTGCCAGCAGCTTTGGAACTAGGGAAGCTCAGCCCCAGCATTTT.

The chain is built from TRBV5-1 and TRBJ2-3, with 9 bases that match TRBD2. The CDR3 consists of 15 residues. The V gene's germline CDR1 is SGHRS and CDR2 YFSETQ. V lost 3 bases to trimming and J lost 2 bases; unmatched junction nucleotides: 4. The CDR3 is CASSSAGGDTDTQYF. CDR3 in DNA: TGCGCCAGCAGCTCCGCGGGAGGGGACACAGATACGCAGTATTTT.

The chain is built from TRBV5-4 and TRBJ2-3; 12 nucleotides agree with TRBD2. The CDR3 has 18 residues. V shed 4 bases, J shed 2 bases, and the junction held 11 bases outside the gene matches. Per germline, CDR1 SGHNT and CDR2 YYREEE (reference sequence). This CDR3 reads CASSLTSGRPLPTDTQYF. The CDR3, as DNA: TGTGCCAGCAGCCTCACTAGCGGGAGGCCCCTACCCACAGATACGCAGTATTTT.

V is TRBV15 and J is TRBJ1-1, with a weak D call TRBD1 (5 bases). V lost 0 bases and J 2 bases, leaving 19 bases between the germline ends. Germline V CDR1 and CDR2: LNHNV, YYDKDF (reference sequence). The length of the CDR3 is 18 residues. In DNA, the CDR3 is TGTGCCACCAGCAGAGATTGGAGGGACTTCACATTCAACACTGAAGCTTTCTTT. Residues: CATSRDWRDFTFNTEAFF. The whole variable domain, filled in from reference TRBV15 and TRBJ1-1, reads DAMVIQNPRYQVTQFGKPVTLSCSQTLNHNVMYWYQQKSSQAPKLLFHYYDKDFNNEADTPDNFQSRRPNTSFCFLDIRSPGLGDTAMYLCATSRDWRDFTFNTEAFFGQGTRLTVV.

The chain combines TRBV28 with TRBJ2-1, with 11 positions matching TRBD2. J lost 5 bases, V lost 5 bases, and 8 bases had no gene match. The CDR3 totals 16 residues. In germline, CDR1 is MDHEN, CDR2 SYDVKM. CDR3 DNA: TGTGCCAGCAGTCCGAAGACTAGCGGGAAAAACAATGAGCAGTTCTTC. It yields the protein CASSPKTSGKNNEQFF.

This clonotype was counted ten times or more. This chain links TRBV29-1 with TRBJ2-2; 14 nucleotides agree with TRBD2. The CDR3 totals 16 residues. From germline, CDR1 is SQVTM and CDR2 ANQGSEA. Trimming removed 6 bases from V and 4 bases from J; junction bases left unmatched: 7. CDR3 nucleotide sequence: TGCAGCGTCCAGGGACTAGCGGGAGTGGGCACCGGGGAGCTGTTTTTT. Residues: CSVQGLAGVGTGELFF.

The chain joins TRBV5-5 to TRBJ1-2; D call uncertain. With 0 bases removed from V and 3 bases from J, the gap between germline ends came to 6 bases. This CDR3 has 13 residues. Per germline, CDR1 SGHKS and CDR2 YYEKEE (reference sequence). The CDR3 is CASSLEADYGYTF. For the CDR3, the DNA is TGTGCCAGCAGCTTGGAGGCCGACTATGGCTACACCTTC.

The CDR3 protein is CATSREGRGNTDTQYF. CDR3 DNA: TGTGCCACCAGCAGAGAGGGCCGGGGAAACACAGATACGCAGTATTTT. The J gene is TRBJ2-3, the V gene TRBV15; TRBD2 might be the D (5 bases). V was trimmed by 0 bases and J by 2 bases, leaving 12 bases between them. CDR1 is LNHNV and CDR2 is YYDKDF in the germline V gene (reference sequence). This CDR3 comprises 16 residues.

This clonotype came up once. The chain recombines TRBV10-3 with TRBJ2-1; 11 bases are a match to TRBD2. The CDR3 has 14 amino acids. CDR1 is ENHRY, CDR2 SYGVKD, per germline. Trimming took 7 bases from V and 5 from J; bases not matched to a gene: 4. The CDR3 spells CAITPGLADNEQFF. CDR3 nucleotide sequence: TGTGCCATCACCCCGGGACTAGCGGACAATGAGCAGTTCTTC.

The J gene is TRBJ1-5, the V gene TRBV28, with TRBD1 matching over 8 bases. The CDR3 runs 15 residues. Trimming removed 7 bases from V and 6 bases from J; junction bases left unmatched: 11. Germline V CDR1 and CDR2: MDHEN, SYDVKM. CDR3 amino acids: CASTLGTGGGQPQHF. In DNA form, the CDR3 reads TGTGCCAGCACCCTCGGGACAGGCGGCGGTCAGCCCCAGCATTTT.

This clonotype was observed at least ten times. The chain links TRBV20-1 to TRBJ2-5; D is ambiguous. The CDR3 spans 14 residues. Germline V CDR1 and CDR2: DFQATT, SNEGSKA (reference sequence). Trimming took 5 bases from V and 4 from J, leaving 17 bases between them. CDR3 amino acids: CSARGPPGLETQYF. DNA of the CDR3: TGCAGTGCTCGAGGACCTCCCGGGTTAGAGACCCAGTACTTC.

This clonotype was recorded many times. The chain combines TRBV6-5 with TRBJ1-4; D is ambiguous. The germline V and J ends were trimmed by 8 bases and 8 bases, with 15 bases remaining between them. The CDR3 is 13 residues long. Germline CDR1 reads MNHEY; CDR2 reads SVGAGI. The CDR3 coding sequence is TGTGCCAGCGGATACTCCGCGAAGGAAAAACTGTTTTTT. Translating it yields CASGYSAKEKLFF.

V gene TRBV29-1 combines with J gene TRBJ2-5; 7 bases fit TRBD2. V trimming: 3 bases; J trimming: 7 bases; junction bases outside the gene matches: 11. The CDR3 spans 14 residues. The germline V gene has CDR1 SQVTM and CDR2 ANQGSEA. CDR3 sequence (DNA): TGCAGCGTTGATTGGGATCTCTCGGGGGGGACCCAGTACTTC. It yields the protein CSVDWDLSGGTQYF.

This clonotype was counted at least ten times. V is TRBV4-3 and J is TRBJ2-2; tentative D call: TRBD2 (6 bases). This CDR3 has 17 residues. V dropped 4 bases and J dropped 3 bases, with 18 bases sitting between them. CDR1 and CDR2 (germline): LGHNA, YSLEER. For the CDR3, the DNA is TGCGCCAGCAGCCGCGGAGGGAGAGGGATGGACACCGGGGAGCTGTTTTTT. It is translated as CASSRGGRGMDTGELFF.